This is a list of T cell receptor beta chains from one sample in a study of early T cells in non-severe SARS-CoV-2 infection. TCRdb re-analysed the 5' RACE reads in MiXCR, keeping a single row per CDR3 protein. This table has under 75,000 distinct CDR3 sequences, around 13% appearing once. Sequenced: whole blood. The receptors come from an adult who was a healthcare worker with PCR-confirmed SARS-CoV-2 infection or an uninfected control (not recorded which). CDR3s include the opening cysteine and the closing phenylalanine or tryptophan. Each record gives: J gene, clone size, V gene, D gene, CDR3 protein, CDR3 DNA. The D gene is left open where the match is weak. The size field is filled for only some rows; it gives once, few, many or a size class.

J gene: TRBJ2-7; clone size: many; V gene: TRBV14; D gene: -; CDR3 protein: CASSQGVGTEQYF; CDR3 DNA: TGTGCCAGCAGCCAAGGGGTAGGGACCGAGCAGTACTTC
J gene: TRBJ2-7; clone size: few; V gene: TRBV29-1; D gene: -; CDR3 protein: CSVRTQRQSEQYF; CDR3 DNA: TGCAGCGTTAGGACCCAAAGGCAGTCCGAGCAGTACTTC
J gene: TRBJ1-2; clone size: -; V gene: TRBV12-3/TRBV12-4; D gene: -; CDR3 protein: CASSFSKENEGYTF; CDR3 DNA: TGTGCCAGCAGTTTCTCCAAGGAGAATGAAGGCTACACCTTC
J gene: TRBJ2-2; clone size: -; V gene: TRBV19; D gene: -; CDR3 protein: CASTIRPGELFF; CDR3 DNA: TGTGCCAGTACCATTCGGCCCGGGGAGCTGTTTTTT
J gene: TRBJ2-2; clone size: few; V gene: TRBV20-1; D gene: -; CDR3 protein: CSARDASKANTGELFF; CDR3 DNA: TGCAGTGCTAGAGATGCTAGCAAAGCGAACACCGGGGAGCTGTTTTTT
J gene: TRBJ2-1; clone size: many; V gene: TRBV7-3; D gene: TRBD2; CDR3 protein: CASSRAGGLLDEQFF; CDR3 DNA: TGTGCCAGCAGCCGAGCGGGAGGGCTTCTGGATGAGCAGTTCTTC
J gene: TRBJ2-2; clone size: -; V gene: TRBV11-2; D gene: -; CDR3 protein: CASSLGVGELFF; CDR3 DNA: TGTGCCAGCAGCTTAGGGGTCGGGGAGCTGTTTTTT
J gene: TRBJ1-1; clone size: many; V gene: TRBV5-5; D gene: -; CDR3 protein: CASRTDLNTEAFF; CDR3 DNA: TGTGCCAGCAGGACGGACCTTAACACTGAAGCTTTCTTT
J gene: TRBJ2-1; clone size: few; V gene: TRBV11-2; D gene: -; CDR3 protein: CASSLVLAHEQFF; CDR3 DNA: TGTGCCAGCAGCTTAGTACTAGCTCATGAGCAGTTCTTC
J gene: TRBJ2-1; clone size: few; V gene: TRBV9; D gene: -; CDR3 protein: CASSVGPAVLNEQFF; CDR3 DNA: TGTGCCAGCAGCGTAGGGCCTGCGGTGTTGAATGAGCAGTTCTTC
J gene: TRBJ2-7; clone size: -; V gene: TRBV20-1; D gene: -; CDR3 protein: CSARRAPVGYEQYF; CDR3 DNA: TGCAGTGCTAGAAGGGCACCGGTCGGGTACGAGCAGTACTTC